Each of the 32 T cell receptor beta chains below was sequenced from the same sample in a study of blood T cell repertoires in COVID-19. Profiled with immunoSEQ multiplex PCR; TCRdb holds only in-frame clones, not every one. The sample contains under 200,000 clones, less than 90% of which appear only once. The sequenced sample consisted of peripheral blood. These TCRs come from an older woman with COVID-19, enrolled during active disease.

The chain couples TRBV5-1 to TRBJ2-5; TRBD2 matches at 10 bases. J lost 2 bases, V lost 0 bases, and 7 bases had no gene match. CDR3 length: 17 residues. Germline lookup yields CDR1 SGHRS and CDR2 YFSETQ. CDR3 region: CASSLGAGGPMQETQYF. The CDR3 DNA is TGCGCCAGCAGCTTGGGAGCGGGAGGGCCGATGCAAGAGACCCAGTACTTC.

As DNA, the CDR3 is TGTGCCAGCTCACCGCTATATGCGGGCGAGGACACTGAAGCTTTCTTT. Amino acid sequence: CASSPLYAGEDTEAFF. The chain combines TRBV18 with TRBJ1-1, with unresolved D. The germline V and J ends were trimmed by 3 bases and 3 bases, with 17 bases remaining between them. The CDR3 is 16 amino acids. Germline values: CDR1 KGHSH, CDR2 LQKENI.

The rearrangement links TRBV6-5 to TRBJ1-2; D is unclear. The CDR3 runs 11 residues. Trimming took 6 bases from V and 4 from J, leaving 6 bases between them. In germline, CDR1 is MNHEY, CDR2 SVGAGI. The CDR3 is CASRAPYGYTF. The DNA of the CDR3 is TGTGCCAGCAGAGCCCCCTATGGCTACACCTTC.

The rearrangement uses TRBV5-1 and TRBJ1-2, with 10 nucleotides matching TRBD1. Germline CDR1 and CDR2: SGHRS and YFSETQ. Trimming at V came to 3 bases and at J to 7 bases, leaving 6 bases not matched to a gene. The CDR3 runs 14 residues. In DNA, the CDR3 is TGCGCCAGCAGCTGGGGGACAGGGGCCCGTGGCTACACCTTC. It is translated as CASSWGTGARGYTF.

The chain couples TRBV6-5 to TRBJ1-4; 9 bases map to TRBD1. The CDR3 is 14 amino acids. V shed 6 bases and J 5 bases; nucleotides not matched to a gene: 4. The germline V gene encodes CDR1 MNHEY and CDR2 SVGAGI. The CDR3 region is CASRPGTGNEKLFF. The CDR3 DNA reads as TGTGCCAGCAGGCCTGGGACAGGGAATGAAAAACTGTTTTTT.

The V call is TRBV28, the J call TRBJ1-6; 7 bases match TRBD1. V gave up 4 bases and J gave up 9 bases; unmatched junction bases: 6. Germline V gives CDR1 MDHEN, CDR2 SYDVKM. There are 14 residues in the CDR3. The CDR3 nucleotides read TGTGCCAGCAGTTCATTCCAGGGGGGTTCACCCCTCCACTTT. It codes for CASSSFQGGSPLHF.

This chain links TRBV25-1 with TRBJ2-3; 10 bases line up with TRBD2. Germline CDR1 MGHDK, CDR2 SYGVNS. CDR3 length: 14 amino acids. J was trimmed by 5 bases and V by 8 bases; bases with no gene match: 7. CDR3 nucleotide sequence: TGTGCCAGCCAGAGCGGGAGGGTAAAAGATACGCAGTATTTT. This sequence encodes CASQSGRVKDTQYF.

The rearrangement joins TRBV9 to TRBJ1-5, with a tentative D call TRBD1 (5 bases). Trimming stripped 3 bases from V and 3 bases from J, with 13 bases between. The length of the CDR3 is 15 residues. CDR1 is SGDLS and CDR2 is YYNGEE in the germline V gene. The CDR3 region is CASSGGIGVNQPQHF. In DNA form, the CDR3 reads TGTGCCAGCAGCGGAGGCATAGGGGTCAATCAGCCCCAGCATTTT.

This chain joins TRBV7-3 and TRBJ2-2, with D perhaps TRBD2 (6 bases). Germline values: CDR1 SGHTA, CDR2 FQGTGA. This CDR3 contains 17 residues. With 1 base removed from V and 3 bases from J, the gap between germline ends came to 15 bases. The CDR3 sequence: CASSLRIGDWDTGELFF. For the CDR3, the DNA is TGTGCCAGCAGCTTAAGAATAGGGGACTGGGACACCGGGGAGCTGTTTTTT. The full variable domain, its missing parts supplied by reference TRBV7-3 and TRBJ2-2, is GAGVSQTPSNKVTEKGKYVELRCDPISGHTALYWYRQSLGQGPEFLIYFQGTGAADDSGLPNDRFFAVRPEGSVSTLKIQRTERGDSAVYLCASSLRIGDWDTGELFFGEGSRLTVL.

The chain links TRBV5-1 to TRBJ1-2; 7 bases are a match to TRBD1. The CDR3 covers 16 residues. Germline CDR1 reads SGHRS; CDR2 reads YFSETQ. V was pared by 0 bases and J by 0 bases, with 5 bases of the junction left unmatched. CDR3 nucleotides: TGCGCCAGCAGCTTGGTTCGGCAGGGGGCTAACTATGGCTACACCTTC. This translates into CASSLVRQGANYGYTF.

The chain uses TRBV19 and TRBJ2-2; 10 bases agree with TRBD2. This CDR3 is built from 15 residues. Looked up from germline, CDR1 is LNHDA and CDR2 is SQIVND (reference sequence). V dropped 10 bases and J dropped 2; count of bases not matched to a gene: 7. The CDR3 protein is CATELAGDNTGELFF. CDR3 sequence (DNA): TGTGCCACCGAGCTAGCGGGAGACAACACCGGGGAGCTGTTTTTT.

This clone appeared a single time. V usage is TRBV5-5 and J usage is TRBJ1-1, with a tentative D call TRBD1 (5 bases). Germline-derived CDR1 and CDR2 are SGHKS and YYEKEE (reference sequence). Trimming took off 0 bases at V and 4 bases at J, with 13 bases between the two ends. The CDR3 consists of 15 residues. The CDR3 loop is CASSLVGGFGTEAFF. As DNA, the CDR3 is TGTGCCAGCAGCTTGGTGGGGGGGTTCGGCACTGAAGCTTTCTTT.

CDR3 residues: CASSLPRGRGISYNEQFF. In DNA, the CDR3 is TGTGCCAGCAGTTTGCCCCGGGGGAGGGGAATCTCCTACAATGAGCAGTTCTTC. J is TRBJ2-1 and V is TRBV27; 7 nucleotides align to TRBD2. J gave up 0 bases and V 3 bases, and 11 bases lay outside the gene matches. Germline lookup yields CDR1 MNHEY and CDR2 SMNVEV (reference sequence). The CDR3 has 18 amino acids.

This clone was seen a handful of times. The chain uses TRBV30 and TRBJ2-7, with 8 nucleotides matching TRBD1. Trimming took 1 base from V and 4 from J; bases not matched to a gene: 9. Germline CDR1 GTSNPN, CDR2 SVGIG (reference sequence). The CDR3 is 15 residues long. The CDR3 nucleotides are TGTGCCTGGAGTGACTTCGGACAGGGCAAGTACGAGCAGTACTTC. Its protein is CAWSDFGQGKYEQYF.

This clone was seen just once. The chain is built from TRBV7-9 and TRBJ1-2, with no clear D. This CDR3 spans 13 amino acids. V gave up 0 bases and J gave up 4 bases, with 6 bases separating them. Per the germline V gene, CDR1 is SEHNR and CDR2 is FQNEAQ (reference sequence). CDR3 loop: CASSLAGSYGYTF. CDR3 coding DNA: TGTGCCAGCAGCTTAGCTGGCAGCTATGGCTACACCTTC.

In its sample, this clone was seen once. This chain links TRBV19 with TRBJ1-5; 7 bases align to TRBD1. Trimming at V came to 10 bases and at J to 2 bases, leaving 8 bases not matched to a gene. Per the germline V gene, CDR1 is LNHDA and CDR2 is SQIVND (reference sequence). The length of the CDR3 is 14 residues. CDR3 sequence: CATIKGGGNQPQHF. DNA for the CDR3: TGTGCCACTATCAAAGGGGGCGGCAATCAGCCCCAGCATTTT. Looking up the rest from reference TRBV19 and TRBJ1-5 gives the full variable domain: DGGITQSPKYLFRKEGQNVTLSCEQNLNHDAMYWYRQDPGQGLRLIYYSQIVNDFQKGDIAEGYSVSREKKESFPLTVTSAQKNPTAFYLCATIKGGGNQPQHFGDGTRLSIL.

The CDR3, as DNA: TGTGCCAGCAGCCCCCCGCGGACAGGGAGCTCCTATAATTCACCCCTCCACTTT. Translation gives CASSPPRTGSSYNSPLHF. This rearrangement joins TRBV27 to TRBJ1-6; 8 bases fit TRBD1. The CDR3 covers 18 residues. The V and J ends lost 6 bases and 0 bases, in that order; junction bases with no gene match: 10. The germline V gene has CDR1 MNHEY and CDR2 SMNVEV (reference sequence).

The CDR3 loop is CASSLVAHSTDTQYF. CDR3 coding DNA: TGTGCCAGCAGCTTAGTAGCCCACAGCACAGATACGCAGTATTTT. The chain has TRBV7-2 and TRBJ2-3; D not resolved. From germline, CDR1 is SGHTA and CDR2 FQGNSA. Deletions cut 1 base from V and 0 bases from J, with 8 bases between. This CDR3 comprises 15 residues.

The chain joins TRBV11-3 to TRBJ2-1, with D perhaps TRBD1 (6 bases). V lost 4 bases and J 2 bases, leaving 12 bases between the germline ends. This CDR3 is built from 15 residues. Germline loops: CDR1 SGHNT, CDR2 YENEEA. In DNA form, the CDR3 reads TGTGCCAGCAGCTCACCCAGGGGTCCCTACAATGAGCAGTTCTTC. Translation: CASSSPRGPYNEQFF.

The chain joins TRBV7-6 to TRBJ1-3; D is perhaps TRBD1 (5 bases). From germline, CDR1 is SGHVS and CDR2 FNYEAQ. This CDR3 has 15 residues. The V end was cut by 1 base, the J end by 4 bases, with 11 bases between. The CDR3 sequence: CASSLGQSAGNTIYF. CDR3 DNA: TGTGCCAGCAGCTTAGGACAGTCTGCGGGAAACACCATATATTTT.

This chain links TRBV19 with TRBJ1-5; 12 bases match TRBD1. J lost 6 bases, V lost 6 bases, and 6 bases had no gene match. The CDR3 is 15 residues long. CDR1 and CDR2 from the germline V gene are LNHDA and SQIVND (reference sequence). The CDR3 region has the DNA TGTGCCAGTAGCCCGGGACAGGGGGCTAGTCAGCCCCAGCATTTT. Its protein product is CASSPGQGASQPQHF.

This chain links TRBV6-6 with TRBJ1-1; D unresolved. The V and J ends lost 2 bases and 1 base respectively, with 11 bases between them. The length of the CDR3 is 15 residues. CDR1 is MNHNY, CDR2 SVGAGI, per germline (reference sequence). CDR3 DNA sequence: TGTGCCAGCAGTTACGCGGGCCAAGGGAACACTGAAGCTTTCTTT. It translates to CASSYAGQGNTEAFF.

The chain links TRBV11-2 to TRBJ2-7, with D possibly matching TRBD1 (6 bases). Germline V gene lookup returns CDR1 SGHAT and CDR2 FQNNGV. With 3 bases removed from V and 4 bases from J, the gap between germline ends came to 7 bases. The CDR3 is made up of 12 amino acids. The CDR3 here is CASSFDRYEQYF. In DNA, the CDR3 is TGTGCCAGCAGCTTTGACAGGTACGAGCAGTACTTC.

V gene TRBV15 combines with J gene TRBJ1-4; 7 bases line up with TRBD1. Germline V gene sequence: CDR1 LNHNV, CDR2 YYDKDF (reference sequence). The ends lost 3 bases at V and 2 bases at J; junction bases unmatched: 12. The CDR3 loop spans 18 amino acids. The CDR3 protein is CATSSFPTGRVTNEKLFF. In DNA form, the CDR3 reads TGTGCCACCAGCAGCTTTCCGACAGGGCGGGTCACTAATGAAAAACTGTTTTTT.

The chain links TRBV10-2 to TRBJ2-7; possibly TRBD2 for D (5 bases). The CDR3 contains 12 residues. From germline, CDR1 is WSHSY and CDR2 SAAADI. V shed 6 bases and J shed 6 bases, with 12 bases lying between them. The CDR3 protein is CASSENGSEQYF. The CDR3 coding sequence is TGCGCCAGCAGCGAAAATGGGAGCGAGCAGTACTTC.

This chain joins TRBV12-3 or TRBV12-4 and TRBJ1-5; weak D call: TRBD1 (6 bases). Trimming stripped 5 bases from V and 6 bases from J, with 11 bases between. The CDR3 runs to 13 residues. The CDR3 spells CASSPTGFQPQHF. DNA of the CDR3: TGTGCCAGCAGTCCCACAGGGTTTCAGCCCCAGCATTTT.

The chain recombines TRBV7-2 with TRBJ2-7; the match to TRBD1 covers 11 bases. This CDR3 is 16 amino acids long. The germline CDR1 and CDR2 sequences are SGHTA and FQGNSA. V trimming: 6 bases; J trimming: 3 bases; junction bases outside the gene matches: 10. In DNA form, the CDR3 reads TGTGCCAGCAGTCATCGAGGGACAGGGGGAATCTACGAGCAGTACTTC. It encodes CASSHRGTGGIYEQYF.

Regarding this clone: This same CDR3 is encoded by further DNA sequences in the sample. The chain carries TRBV29-1 and TRBJ1-1; D is ambiguous. This CDR3 region has 11 residues. Germline values: CDR1 SQVTM, CDR2 ANQGSEA. Trimming took off 8 bases at V and 1 base at J, with 8 bases between the two ends. The CDR3 is CSFAGNTEAFF. The CDR3 DNA sequence: TGCAGCTTTGCGGGGAACACTGAAGCTTTCTTT.

This chain joins TRBV7-9 and TRBJ1-2; D is uncertain. V was cut by 6 bases and J by 7 bases, with 21 bases left in between. The germline V gene has CDR1 SEHNR and CDR2 FQNEAQ (reference sequence). The CDR3 runs 15 residues. For the CDR3, the DNA is TGTGCCAGCAGTTATAATGCCCCAGCCAGCGGTGGCTACACCTTC. This sequence encodes CASSYNAPASGGYTF.

The chain employs TRBV11-2 and TRBJ1-1, with 9 bases identical to TRBD1. From germline, CDR1 is SGHAT and CDR2 FQNNGV. The CDR3 is 16 residues long. J gave up 0 bases and V 5 bases, and 7 bases lay outside the gene matches. DNA of the CDR3: TGTGCCAGCAGCCCTGGGACAGGGCGCATGAACACTGAAGCTTTCTTT. Encoded protein: CASSPGTGRMNTEAFF.

The chain carries TRBV29-1 and TRBJ1-1; a possible D gene is TRBD1 (6 bases). Trimming stripped 1 base from V and 8 bases from J, with 14 bases between. CDR1 SQVTM and CDR2 ANQGSEA come from the germline V gene. This CDR3 region has 13 residues. This chain's CDR3 is CSVEGTGGNEAFF. The CDR3 DNA sequence: TGCAGCGTTGAAGGAACGGGGGGCAACGAAGCTTTCTTT.

With respect to this clone: A read error may be the cause here, since a much bigger clone is one base away. The same CDR3 can be traced to other DNA sequences in this sample. This chain uses TRBV27 with TRBJ2-2, with D possibly TRBD1 on 6 matching bases. Per germline, CDR1 MNHEY and CDR2 SMNVEV (reference sequence). The CDR3 runs to 17 residues. The chain's CDR3 is CASSLSPGAGSTGELFF. The CDR3 DNA follows: TGCGCCAGCAGTTTATCTCCAGGGGCAGGGAGCACCGGGGAGCTGTTTTTT.